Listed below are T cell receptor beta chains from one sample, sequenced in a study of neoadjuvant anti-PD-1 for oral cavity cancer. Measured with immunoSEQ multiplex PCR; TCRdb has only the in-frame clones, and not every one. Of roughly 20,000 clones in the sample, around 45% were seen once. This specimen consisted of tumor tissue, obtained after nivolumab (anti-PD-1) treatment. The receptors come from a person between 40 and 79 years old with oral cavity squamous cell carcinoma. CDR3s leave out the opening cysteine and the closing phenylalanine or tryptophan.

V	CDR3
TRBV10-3	AISEFGGGTSYNSPLH
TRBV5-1	ASSSAGLAVFSGANVLT
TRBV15	ATSRDRGFQPQH
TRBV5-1	ASSLRTGLYEQY
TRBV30	ASKEAGELF
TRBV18	ASSRSGGQETQY
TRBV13	ASSSRGYSYNEQF
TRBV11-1	ASSSTGGETEAF
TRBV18	ASSPRGATDTQY
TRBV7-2	ASSLERNRDRDYEQY